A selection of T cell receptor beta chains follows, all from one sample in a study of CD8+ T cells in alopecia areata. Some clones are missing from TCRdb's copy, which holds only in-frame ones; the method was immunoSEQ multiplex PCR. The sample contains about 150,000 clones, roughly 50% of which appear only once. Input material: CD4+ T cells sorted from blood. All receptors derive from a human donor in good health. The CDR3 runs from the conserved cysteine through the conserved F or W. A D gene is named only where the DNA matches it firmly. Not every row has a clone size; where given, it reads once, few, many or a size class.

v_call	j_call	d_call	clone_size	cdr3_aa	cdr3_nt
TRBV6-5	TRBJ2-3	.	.	CASSSLDTQYF	TGTGCCAGCAGTTCTTTAGATACGCAGTATTTT
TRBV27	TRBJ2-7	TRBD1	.	CASSRPGPGGQAGEQYF	TGTGCCAGCAGTAGGCCAGGTCCAGGGGGACAAGCTGGCGAGCAGTACTTC
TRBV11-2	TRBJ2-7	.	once	CASSPQGGGQYF	TGTGCCAGCAGCCCACAGGGAGGAGGGCAGTACTTC
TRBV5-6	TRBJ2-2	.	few	CASSLVSTGELFF	TGTGCCAGCAGCTTGGTATCCACCGGGGAGCTGTTTTTT
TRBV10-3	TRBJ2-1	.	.	CASHPSGTNYNEQFF	TGTGCCAGCCATCCAAGCGGGACAAACTACAATGAGCAGTTCTTC
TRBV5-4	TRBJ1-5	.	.	CASSLELRGSGQPQHF	TGTGCCAGCAGCTTGGAGCTAAGGGGATCGGGTCAGCCCCAGCATTTT
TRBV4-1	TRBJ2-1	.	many	CASSPYAGSYNEQFF	TGCGCCAGCAGCCCCTATGCGGGAAGCTACAATGAGCAGTTCTTC
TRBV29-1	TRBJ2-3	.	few	CSVSKQGRGTDTQYF	TGCAGCGTTTCCAAACAGGGAAGGGGCACAGATACGCAGTATTTT
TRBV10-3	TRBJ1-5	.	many	CAISESTGQPQHF	TGTGCCATCAGTGAGTCGACAGGCCAGCCCCAGCATTTT
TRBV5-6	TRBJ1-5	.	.	CASSLASNQPQHF	TGTGCCAGCAGCTTGGCCAGCAATCAGCCCCAGCATTTT
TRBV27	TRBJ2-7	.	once	CASSPLFWASSYEQYF	TGTGCCAGCAGTCCTCTGTTCTGGGCTTCATCCTACGAGCAGTACTTC